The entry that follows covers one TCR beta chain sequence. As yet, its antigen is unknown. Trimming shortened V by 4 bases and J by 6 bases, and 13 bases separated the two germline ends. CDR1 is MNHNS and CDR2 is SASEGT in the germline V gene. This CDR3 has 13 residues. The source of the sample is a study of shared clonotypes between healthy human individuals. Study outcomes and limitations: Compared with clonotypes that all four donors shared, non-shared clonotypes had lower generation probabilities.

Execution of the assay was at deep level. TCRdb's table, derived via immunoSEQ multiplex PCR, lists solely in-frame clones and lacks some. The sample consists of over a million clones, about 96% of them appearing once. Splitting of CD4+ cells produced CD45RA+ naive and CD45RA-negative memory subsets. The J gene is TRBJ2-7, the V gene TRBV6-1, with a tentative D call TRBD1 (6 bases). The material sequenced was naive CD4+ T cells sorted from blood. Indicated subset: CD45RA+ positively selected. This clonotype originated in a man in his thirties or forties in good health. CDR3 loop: CASSVSGVGEQYF. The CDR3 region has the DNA TGTGCCAGCAGTGTTTCAGGGGTGGGCGAGCAGTACTTC.